Listed here are 29 T cell receptor beta chains from one sample, sequenced in a study of cytomegalovirus exposure and HLA in healthy donors. The PCR contained 60 Vbeta and 13 Jbeta primers. Data came from immunoSEQ multiplex PCR; TCRdb stores just in-frame clones and leaves some out. This repertoire shows around 150,000 clones, 63% found once; its top ten account for 6% to 8.5%. The sequenced sample was PBMCs. The receptors shown here come from a woman aged 55 to 70 in good health and CMV-seropositive.

The chain couples TRBV27 to TRBJ2-7, with D uncertain. Per the germline V gene, CDR1 is MNHEY and CDR2 is SMNVEV (reference sequence). The CDR3 has 16 residues. V lost 5 bases and J lost 2, with 19 bases in between. CDR3 sequence (DNA): TGTGCCAGCAGTCCCCGACAATCTCTGGCCGCCTACGAGCAGTACTTC. Translated: CASSPRQSLAAYEQYF.

The V gene is TRBV9, the J gene TRBJ2-1; 13 positions match TRBD2. The germline V gene encodes CDR1 SGDLS and CDR2 YYNGEE. The CDR3 loop spans 17 amino acids. V lost 3 bases, J lost 1 base, and 4 bases stayed unmatched. The CDR3 DNA sequence: TGTGCCAGCAGCGCCGGGACTAGCGGGGTTTCCTACAATGAGCAGTTCTTC. The encoded protein is CASSAGTSGVSYNEQFF.

The rearrangement links TRBV10-3 to TRBJ2-5; D remains ambiguous. V was pared by 4 bases and J by 9 bases, with 9 bases between. This CDR3 has 11 amino acids. The V gene's germline CDR1 is ENHRY and CDR2 SYGVKD. CDR3 bases: TGTGCCATCAGTGCCTCAGGTCCCCAGTACTTC. Its translation is CAISASGPQYF.

This chain joins TRBV9 and TRBJ2-3; TRBD2 matches at 10 bases. The germline V gene encodes CDR1 SGDLS and CDR2 YYNGEE. The J segment lost 7 bases and the V segment lost 0 bases, leaving 8 bases of the junction unmatched. The CDR3 length is 16 residues. The chain's CDR3 is CASSVGPSGRGYTQYF. The CDR3 DNA reads as TGTGCCAGCAGCGTAGGCCCCAGCGGGAGGGGGTATACGCAGTATTTT.

This clone was counted between two and nine times. The chain has TRBV18 and TRBJ2-3; D is unclear. Germline CDR1 KGHSH, CDR2 LQKENI. The CDR3 length is 17 residues. The V gene lost 3 bases and the J gene lost 2 bases, with 18 bases spanning the gap. The chain's CDR3 is CASSPANRGENTDTQYF. CDR3 DNA: TGTGCCAGCTCACCGGCAAACCGCGGCGAGAACACAGATACGCAGTATTTT.

CDR3 DNA sequence: TGTGCCAGCAGCTTGGACGGGATATCCTACGAGCAGTACTTC. Amino acids: CASSLDGISYEQYF. The chain recombines TRBV5-6 with TRBJ2-7; D possibly corresponds to TRBD2 (5 bases). Germline CDR1 is SGHDT and CDR2 is YYEEEE. The CDR3 has 14 residues. Trimming pared 0 bases from V and 1 base from J, leaving 8 bases between.

The chain combines TRBV5-4 with TRBJ2-7, with TRBD2 matching 12 bases. The CDR3 extends over 15 amino acids. Germline CDR1 is SGHNT and CDR2 is YYREEE (reference sequence). Unmatched junction bases numbered 5, after V lost 4 bases and J lost 3 bases. The CDR3 loop reads CASSPWTSGVYEQYF. Written as DNA, the CDR3 is TGTGCCAGCAGCCCCTGGACTAGCGGGGTCTACGAGCAGTACTTC.

CDR3 nucleotides: TGTGCCATCAGTGAACTAGCTTCAACCTACGAGCAGTACTTC. Amino acid sequence: CAISELASTYEQYF. V is TRBV10-3 and J is TRBJ2-7; D is possibly TRBD2 (6 bases). The germline V gene has CDR1 ENHRY and CDR2 SYGVKD. CDR3 size: 14 residues. Trimming shortened V by 3 bases and J by 2 bases, and 11 bases separated the two germline ends.

The chain combines TRBV5-1 with TRBJ2-7; 9 nucleotides line up with TRBD1. CDR3 length equals 14 residues. The germline V gene encodes CDR1 SGHRS and CDR2 YFSETQ. Unmatched junction bases numbered 7, after V lost 4 bases and J lost 5 bases. The DNA for the CDR3 is TGCGCCAGCAGCCCCCGGACAGGGGTGGACGAGCAGTACTTC. This gives the protein CASSPRTGVDEQYF.

This chain connects TRBV5-1 to TRBJ2-5, with 7 bases matching TRBD1. The germline CDR1 and CDR2 sequences are SGHRS and YFSETQ. This CDR3 is built from 15 residues. V was pared by 4 bases and J by 5 bases, with 11 bases of the junction left unmatched. Here the CDR3 DNA reads TGCGCCAGCAGCATCCCTGGACAGGCTGGGGAGACCCAGTACTTC. Encoded protein: CASSIPGQAGETQYF.

This chain connects TRBV5-1 to TRBJ2-1; D is undetermined. Germline-derived CDR1 and CDR2 are SGHRS and YFSETQ. The ends were cut back, 0 bases at V and 7 bases at J, with 8 bases in the middle. The CDR3 totals 13 residues. The CDR3 sequence: CASSLANENEQFF. The CDR3, as DNA: TGCGCCAGCAGCTTGGCCAACGAGAATGAGCAGTTCTTC.

This clone appeared a few times. The chain combines TRBV6-5 with TRBJ1-1, with 7 bases identical to TRBD1. Germline V gene data show CDR1 as MNHEY and CDR2 as SVGAGI. The CDR3 is 12 amino acids. Trimming at V came to 2 bases and at J to 8 bases, leaving 2 bases not matched to a gene. DNA for the CDR3: TGTGCCAGCAGTTACCCGGGACAGGAAGCTTTCTTT. Amino acids: CASSYPGQEAFF.

V is TRBV6-6 and J is TRBJ2-4; D perhaps matches TRBD2 (5 bases). CDR1 is MNHNY and CDR2 is SVGAGI in the germline V gene (reference sequence). This CDR3 contains 15 residues. V was trimmed by 7 bases and J by 0 bases, leaving 13 bases between them. CDR3 residues: CASNSGALAKNIQYF. The CDR3 region has the DNA TGTGCCAGCAACAGCGGAGCCCTAGCCAAAAACATTCAGTACTTC.

This clone was seen only a few times. The V and J genes are TRBV6-6 and TRBJ2-1, with 10 bases fitting TRBD2. CDR1 is MNHNY, CDR2 SVGAGI, per germline (reference sequence). The ends lost 6 bases at V and 4 bases at J; junction bases unmatched: 6. The CDR3 runs 15 residues. The CDR3 nucleotides read TGTGCCAGCAGCCAGAGCGGGGGGGAGTACAATGAGCAGTTCTTC. This encodes CASSQSGGEYNEQFF.

The chain combines TRBV4-3 with TRBJ1-2; 11 nucleotides line up with TRBD1. With 0 bases clipped from V and 6 bases from J, the junction kept 6 bases outside the gene matches. The length of the CDR3 is 16 residues. CDR1 is LGHNA, CDR2 YSLEER, per germline. This CDR3 is CASSQEGTGGIDGYTF. Written as DNA, the CDR3 is TGCGCCAGCAGCCAAGAGGGGACAGGGGGTATCGATGGCTACACCTTC.

The chain recombines TRBV28 with TRBJ2-7, with D possibly TRBD2 on 5 matching bases. The germline gives CDR1 MDHEN, CDR2 SYDVKM. V lost 10 bases and J lost 5, with 12 bases in between. The CDR3 consists of 11 residues. CDR3 sequence reads: CAIIGRDEQYF. The CDR3 DNA reads TGTGCCATAATAGGGCGGGACGAGCAGTACTTC.

The genes are TRBV10-3 and TRBJ2-3, with 14 nucleotides matching TRBD2. Looked up from germline, CDR1 is ENHRY and CDR2 is SYGVKD. J lost 3 bases, V lost 5 bases, and 13 bases had no gene match. This CDR3 spans 19 amino acids. The CDR3 coding sequence is TGTGCCATCAGTCAACTCCGGGGACTAGCGGGAGCTGGGACAGATACGCAGTATTTT. Its translation is CAISQLRGLAGAGTDTQYF.

The J gene is TRBJ2-7, the V gene TRBV7-3; a possible D gene is TRBD2 (6 bases). The CDR3 runs 13 residues. V lost 3 bases to trimming and J lost 5 bases, with 11 bases between them. CDR1 and CDR2 (germline): SGHTA, FQGTGA. This chain's CDR3 is CASSFQGGDEQYF. The CDR3, as DNA: TGTGCCAGCAGCTTTCAGGGAGGAGACGAGCAGTACTTC.

The gene calls are TRBV19 and TRBJ1-5; TRBD1 matches 9 bases. Germline V gives CDR1 LNHDA, CDR2 SQIVND (reference sequence). The CDR3 runs to 15 residues. Trimming removed 5 bases from V and 0 bases from J; junction bases left unmatched: 2. CDR3 protein: CASSWDRDSNQPQHF. The CDR3 DNA sequence: TGTGCCAGTAGTTGGGACAGGGATAGCAATCAGCCCCAGCATTTT.

Points on this clone: Germline and junction disagree at one end, which may indicate a read error. The identical CDR3 is also encoded by other nucleotide sequences in the sample. The chain is built from TRBV27 and TRBJ1-1, with 8 bases fitting TRBD1. This CDR3 has 15 residues. The germline gives CDR1 MNHEY, CDR2 SMNVEV (reference sequence). This chain's CDR3 is CASSKWTGSNTEAFF. The CDR3 DNA follows: TGCGCCAGCAGTAAATGGACAGGGTCAAACACTGAAGCTTTCTTT.

This clone was seen a handful of times. The rearrangement links TRBV5-1 to TRBJ2-5, with TRBD1 matching over 7 bases. V lost 7 bases and J lost 4; bases outside the gene matches: 7. CDR1 and CDR2 from the germline V gene are SGHRS and YFSETQ. The CDR3 has 13 amino acids. DNA of the CDR3: TGCGCCAGCCAGATCGACAGGGCAGAGACCCAGTACTTC. Its translation: CASQIDRAETQYF.

The rearrangement links TRBV2 to TRBJ1-2, with 9 bases fitting TRBD1. V dropped 5 bases and J dropped 2; count of bases not matched to a gene: 6. Germline CDR1 is SNHLY and CDR2 is FYNNEI. CDR3 length equals 15 residues. CDR3 sequence: CASSPGTGRNYGYTF. CDR3 coding DNA: TGTGCCAGCAGTCCCGGGACAGGGAGGAACTATGGCTACACCTTC.

CDR3 sequence (DNA): TGCAGCGTTGAGCTAGCGGGAGGGCCGTACAGGGAGACCCAGTACTTC. This translates into CSVELAGGPYRETQYF. The gene calls are TRBV29-1 and TRBJ2-5; 12 nucleotides align to TRBD2. Germline loops: CDR1 SQVTM, CDR2 ANQGSEA. The V segment lost 3 bases and the J segment 5 bases; nucleotides outside the gene matches: 10. The CDR3 has 16 residues.

The genes are TRBV7-7 and TRBJ2-5; tentative D call: TRBD2 (5 bases). The V end was cut by 2 bases, the J end by 2 bases, with 9 bases between. This CDR3 has 14 residues. Germline CDR1 and CDR2: SSHAT and FNYEAQ (reference sequence). The CDR3 DNA is TGTGCCAGCAGCTTACTCGGGAAACAAGAGACCCAGTACTTC. Translated: CASSLLGKQETQYF.

The chain is built from TRBV19 and TRBJ2-7; D possibly corresponds to TRBD1 (6 bases). Between the trimmed V and J ends, which lost 3 bases and 4 bases, there was a span of 16 bases. CDR3 size: 15 residues. The germline gives CDR1 LNHDA, CDR2 SQIVND (reference sequence). This chain's CDR3 is CASSIKGDGQYEQYF. The CDR3 DNA reads as TGTGCCAGTAGTATTAAAGGGGACGGACAGTACGAGCAGTACTTC.

The genes are TRBV18 and TRBJ1-2, with D unclear. Per germline, CDR1 KGHSH and CDR2 LQKENI. This CDR3 has 13 amino acids. V lost 5 bases to trimming and J lost 0 bases, with 7 bases between them. The CDR3 spells CASSSLTNYGYTF. The CDR3 DNA reads TGTGCCAGCTCATCCCTAACTAACTATGGCTACACCTTC.

The V gene is TRBV21-1, the J gene TRBJ2-3; the DNA was not compared with TRBD2, the D call given in the table. TRBV21-1 is tagged as a pseudogene. CDR3 length equals 15 residues. CDR3 nucleotide sequence: TGTGCCAGCATGACTAGCGGGAGAACCCACGATACGCAGTATTTT. Translation gives CASMTSGRTHDTQYF.

The V gene is TRBV11-2, the J gene TRBJ2-2; TRBD2 matches at 8 bases. Trimming at V came to 4 bases and at J to 0 bases, leaving 4 bases not matched to a gene. Germline assignment: CDR1 SGHAT and CDR2 FQNNGV. CDR3 length: 16 amino acids. The CDR3 DNA sequence: TGTGCCAGCAGCTCACTACTAGCGGCGAACACCGGGGAGCTGTTTTTT. It is translated as CASSSLLAANTGELFF.

The chain uses TRBV6-6 and TRBJ1-1; D unclear. Trimming took off 7 bases at V and 3 bases at J, with 15 bases between the two ends. In germline, CDR1 is MNHNY, CDR2 SVGAGI (reference sequence). This CDR3 has 14 residues. DNA for the CDR3: TGTGCCAGCACCCTAGCAGGCCAGGACACTGAAGCTTTCTTT. Protein sequence: CASTLAGQDTEAFF.